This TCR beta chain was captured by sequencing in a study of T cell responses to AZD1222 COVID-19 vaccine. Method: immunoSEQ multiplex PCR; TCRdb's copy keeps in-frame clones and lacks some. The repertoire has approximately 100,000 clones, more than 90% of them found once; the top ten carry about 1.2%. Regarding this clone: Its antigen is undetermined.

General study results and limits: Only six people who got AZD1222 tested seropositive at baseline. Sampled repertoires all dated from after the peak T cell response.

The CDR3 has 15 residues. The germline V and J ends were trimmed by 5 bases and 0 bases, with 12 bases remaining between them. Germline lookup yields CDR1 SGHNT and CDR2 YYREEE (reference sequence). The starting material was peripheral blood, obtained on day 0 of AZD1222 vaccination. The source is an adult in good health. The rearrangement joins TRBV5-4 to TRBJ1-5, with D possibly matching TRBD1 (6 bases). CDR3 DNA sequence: TGTGCCAGCAGTAAAGGGGGTGATAGCAATCAGCCCCAGCATTTT. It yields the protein CASSKGGDSNQPQHF.